Listed below are T cell receptor beta chains from one sample, sequenced in a study of spatial heterogeneity in lung cancer. TCRdb reanalysed the 5' RACE reads using MiXCR and keeps one entry per CDR3 protein. In the table there are fewer than 100,000 distinct CDR3 sequences, roughly 19% of which are singletons. Sequencing was performed on PBMCs, taken at follow-up. All receptors come from a male donor with early-stage non-small cell lung cancer. The CDR3 runs from the conserved cysteine through the conserved F or W. Fields, in order: D gene, J gene, V gene, clone size, CDR3 protein, CDR3 DNA. D genes are given only for firm matches. Clone size is stated in some rows and not others, as once, few, many or a class when expanded.

NA	TRBJ1-5	TRBV20-1	many	CSARPDRPNQPQHF	TGCAGTGCAAGACCAGACAGACCAAATCAGCCCCAGCATTTT
NA	TRBJ2-5	TRBV3-1	few	CASSQGGWETQYF	TGTGCCAGCAGCCAAGGGGGCTGGGAGACCCAGTACTTC
NA	TRBJ2-2	TRBV6-1	NA	CASTTMSGTGELFF	TGTGCCAGCACCACGATGTCGGGCACCGGGGAGCTGTTTTTT
NA	TRBJ2-5	TRBV18	many	CASSPGGGETQYF	TGTGCCAGCTCACCCGGAGGAGGGGAGACCCAGTACTTC
NA	TRBJ1-5	TRBV6-5	NA	CASSYQGNQPQHF	TGTGCCAGCAGTTATCAGGGCAATCAGCCCCAGCATTTT
TRBD1	TRBJ1-2	TRBV27	many	CASSYGQGWGYTF	TGTGCCAGCAGTTACGGACAGGGCTGGGGCTACACCTTC
NA	TRBJ2-6	TRBV6-6	NA	CASSYVQGSFSGANVLTF	TGTGCCAGCAGTTACGTGCAGGGTTCTTTCTCTGGGGCCAACGTCCTGACTTTC
NA	TRBJ1-1	TRBV5-1	few	CASSLQVHNTEAFF	TGCGCCAGCAGTCTACAGGTCCATAACACTGAAGCTTTCTTT
NA	TRBJ1-3	TRBV6-5	few	CASSLTGTPYSGNTIYF	TGTGCCAGCAGTTTGACCGGGACACCATACTCTGGAAACACCATATATTTT
NA	TRBJ2-1	TRBV7-9	many	CASSLAGYEQFF	TGTGCCAGCAGCCTGGCCGGTTATGAGCAGTTCTTC
NA	TRBJ1-1	TRBV5-6	NA	CASSPWTVLGTEAFF	TGTGCCAGCAGCCCGTGGACAGTCCTGGGGACTGAAGCTTTCTTT
NA	TRBJ1-6	TRBV7-9	many	CASSPREGVSPLHF	TGTGCCAGCAGCCCCCGTGAGGGGGTATCACCCCTCCACTTT
TRBD2	TRBJ2-2	TRBV20-1	once	CSASSGSGNTGELFF	TGCAGTGCTAGCAGCGGGAGTGGTAACACCGGGGAGCTGTTTTTT
NA	TRBJ1-1	TRBV12-3/TRBV12-4	once	CASREGWENTEAFF	TGTGCCAGCAGAGAAGGGTGGGAGAACACTGAAGCTTTCTTT
NA	TRBJ1-3	TRBV6-6	few	CASSYSRATASSGNTIYF	TGTGCCAGCAGTTACTCCCGGGCCACAGCGAGCTCTGGAAACACCATATATTTT
NA	TRBJ1-1	TRBV7-9	once	CASSFGGASEAFF	TGTGCCAGCAGCTTTGGGGGGGCGTCTGAAGCTTTCTTT
NA	TRBJ1-1	TRBV20-1	few	CSARDGGAPTEAFF	TGCAGTGCTAGAGATGGAGGGGCGCCCACTGAAGCTTTCTTT
NA	TRBJ1-5	TRBV6-2/TRBV6-3	few	CASRAAVYSNQPQHF	TGTGCCAGCAGGGCAGCGGTTTATAGCAATCAGCCCCAGCATTTT
NA	TRBJ2-5	TRBV12-3/TRBV12-4	NA	CASSLSSEETQYF	TGTGCCAGCAGTTTAAGTAGCGAAGAGACCCAGTACTTC
NA	TRBJ2-2	TRBV9	NA	CASSVDGLRIGELFF	TGTGCCAGCAGCGTAGATGGGCTCCGAATCGGGGAGCTGTTTTTT
TRBD1	TRBJ1-2	TRBV20-1	few	CSVRTGKEYGYTF	TGCAGTGTGAGGACAGGCAAAGAATATGGCTACACCTTC
NA	TRBJ1-1	TRBV30	NA	CAWRMTQNTEAFF	TGTGCCTGGAGAATGACCCAAAACACTGAAGCTTTCTTT
NA	TRBJ1-4	TRBV7-9	NA	CASSLEVQREKLFF	TGTGCCAGCAGCTTAGAGGTCCAACGTGAAAAACTGTTTTTT
NA	TRBJ2-7	TRBV2	many	CASSALSPYEQYF	TGTGCCAGCAGTGCGCTCAGCCCCTACGAGCAGTACTTC
NA	TRBJ1-4	TRBV25-1	NA	CASSENGANEKLFF	TGTGCCAGCAGTGAGAACGGTGCTAATGAAAAACTGTTTTTT
NA	TRBJ2-7	TRBV10-1	many	CASSRGTGGYEQYF	TGCGCCAGCAGTCGAGGCACCGGGGGATACGAGCAGTACTTC
NA	TRBJ2-1	TRBV5-1	NA	CASSLEVRGEQFF	TGCGCCAGCAGCTTGGAGGTGCGTGGTGAGCAGTTCTTC
NA	TRBJ2-2	TRBV24-1	few	CATSDWGTSVKTGELFF	TGTGCCACCAGTGATTGGGGGACATCGGTGAAGACCGGGGAGCTGTTTTTT
NA	TRBJ2-5	TRBV6-6	NA	CASSYSGQQETQYF	TGTGCCAGCAGTTACTCCGGCCAGCAAGAGACCCAGTACTTC
TRBD2	TRBJ2-2	TRBV5-4	NA	CASSYPSGGNGELFF	TGTGCCAGCAGCTACCCTAGCGGGGGGAACGGGGAGCTGTTTTTT
TRBD2	TRBJ2-2	TRBV5-6	few	CASSLAHLAGDTGELFF	TGTGCCAGCAGCTTGGCGCATCTAGCGGGAGACACCGGGGAGCTGTTTTTT
TRBD1	TRBJ2-5	TRBV14	NA	CASSQEGGEETQYF	TGTGCCAGCAGCCAAGAAGGGGGCGAAGAGACCCAGTACTTC